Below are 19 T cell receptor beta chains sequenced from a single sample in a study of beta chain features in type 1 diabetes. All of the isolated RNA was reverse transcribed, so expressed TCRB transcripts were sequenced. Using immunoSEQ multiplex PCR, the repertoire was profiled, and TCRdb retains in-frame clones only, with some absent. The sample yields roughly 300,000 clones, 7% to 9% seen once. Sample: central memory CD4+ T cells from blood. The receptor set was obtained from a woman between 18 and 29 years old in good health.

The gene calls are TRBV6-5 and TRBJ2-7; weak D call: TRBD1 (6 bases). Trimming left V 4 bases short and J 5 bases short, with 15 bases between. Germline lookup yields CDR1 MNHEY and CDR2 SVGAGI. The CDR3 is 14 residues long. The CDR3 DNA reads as TGTGCCAGCAGTTCCTCTTACAGGGAAGACGAGCAGTACTTC. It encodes CASSSSYREDEQYF.

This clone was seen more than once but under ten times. Written as DNA, the CDR3 is TGTGCCAGCAGCATTTTACAGGGGGTCATGTATTTT. This gives the protein CASSILQGVMYF. This rearrangement joins TRBV11-2 to TRBJ2-3, with 8 bases aligning to TRBD1. The CDR3 runs 12 residues. V was pared by 5 bases and J by 14 bases, with 9 bases of the junction left unmatched. The V gene's germline CDR1 is SGHAT and CDR2 FQNNGV.

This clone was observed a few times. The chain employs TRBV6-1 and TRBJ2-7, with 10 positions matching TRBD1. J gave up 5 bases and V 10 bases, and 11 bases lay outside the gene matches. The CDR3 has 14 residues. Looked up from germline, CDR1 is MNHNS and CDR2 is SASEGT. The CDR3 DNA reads TGTGCCATCACCCCGGGACAGGGGCGGGACGAGCAGTACTTC. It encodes CAITPGQGRDEQYF.

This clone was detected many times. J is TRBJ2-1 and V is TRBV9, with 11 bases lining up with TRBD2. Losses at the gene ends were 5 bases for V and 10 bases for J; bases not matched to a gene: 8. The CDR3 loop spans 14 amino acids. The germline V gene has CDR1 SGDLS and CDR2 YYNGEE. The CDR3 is CASSEAPSGREQFF. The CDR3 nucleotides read TGTGCCAGCAGTGAGGCCCCTAGCGGGAGGGAGCAGTTCTTC.

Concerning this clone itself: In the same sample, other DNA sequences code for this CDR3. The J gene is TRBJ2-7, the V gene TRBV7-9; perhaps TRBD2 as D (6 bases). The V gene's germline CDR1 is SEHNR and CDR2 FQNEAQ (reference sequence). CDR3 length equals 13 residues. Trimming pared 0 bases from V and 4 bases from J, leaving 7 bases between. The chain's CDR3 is CASSLAGGYEQYF. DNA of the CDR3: TGTGCCAGCAGCTTAGCCGGGGGTTACGAGCAGTACTTC.

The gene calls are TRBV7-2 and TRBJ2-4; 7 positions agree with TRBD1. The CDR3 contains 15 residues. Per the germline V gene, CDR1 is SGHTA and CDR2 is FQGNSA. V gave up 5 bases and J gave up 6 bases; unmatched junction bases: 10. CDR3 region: CASSQRQGRVNIQYF. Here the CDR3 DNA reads TGTGCCAGCAGCCAACGACAGGGAAGGGTAAACATTCAGTACTTC.

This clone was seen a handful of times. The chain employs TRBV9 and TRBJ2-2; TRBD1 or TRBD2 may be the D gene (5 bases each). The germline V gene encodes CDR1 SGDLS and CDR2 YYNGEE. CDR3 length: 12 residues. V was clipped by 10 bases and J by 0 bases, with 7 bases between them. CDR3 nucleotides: TGTGCCGGGGGAACGAACACCGGGGAGCTGTTTTTT. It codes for CAGGTNTGELFF.

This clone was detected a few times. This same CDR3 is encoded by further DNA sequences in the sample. Here the CDR3 reads CASRSSYEQYF. As DNA, the CDR3 is TGTGCCAGCAGGAGCTCCTACGAGCAGTACTTC. The V call is TRBV28, the J call TRBJ2-7, with unresolved D. Trimming took off 6 bases at V and 0 bases at J, with 3 bases between the two ends. The CDR3 is 11 residues long. The V gene's germline CDR1 is MDHEN and CDR2 SYDVKM.

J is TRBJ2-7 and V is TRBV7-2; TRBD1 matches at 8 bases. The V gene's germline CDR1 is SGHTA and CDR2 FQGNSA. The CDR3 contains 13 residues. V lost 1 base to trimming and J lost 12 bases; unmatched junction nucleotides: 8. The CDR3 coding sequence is TGTGCCAGCAGCTTAGGCAGAACAGGGGGTCTGTACTTC. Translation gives CASSLGRTGGLYF.

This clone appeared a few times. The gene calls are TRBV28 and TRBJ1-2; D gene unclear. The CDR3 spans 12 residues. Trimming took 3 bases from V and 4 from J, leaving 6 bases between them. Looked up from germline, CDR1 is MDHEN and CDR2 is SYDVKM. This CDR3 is CASSLRVYGYTF. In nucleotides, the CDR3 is TGTGCCAGCAGTTTGAGGGTCTATGGCTACACCTTC.

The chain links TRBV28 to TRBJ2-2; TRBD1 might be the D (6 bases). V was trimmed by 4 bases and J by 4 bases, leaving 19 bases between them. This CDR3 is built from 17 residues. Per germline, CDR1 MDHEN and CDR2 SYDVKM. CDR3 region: CASSSPQGMISTGELFF. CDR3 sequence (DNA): TGTGCCAGCAGTTCGCCGCAGGGGATGATAAGCACCGGGGAGCTGTTTTTT. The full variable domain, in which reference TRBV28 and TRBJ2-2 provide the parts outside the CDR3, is DVKVTQSSRYLVKRTGEKVFLECVQDMDHENMFWYRQDPGLGLRLIYFSYDVKMKEKGDIPEGYSVSREKKERFSLILESASTNQTSMYLCASSSPQGMISTGELFFGEGSRLTVL.

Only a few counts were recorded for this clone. The CDR3 protein is CASSLSPGSIEQFF. CDR3 nucleotides: TGTGCCAGCAGCTTAAGTCCAGGGAGCATTGAGCAGTTCTTC. The chain combines TRBV7-3 with TRBJ2-1, with D perhaps TRBD1 or TRBD2 (5 bases each). The V end lost 1 base, the J end lost 9 bases, and 13 bases lay between the germline ends. Germline loops: CDR1 SGHTA, CDR2 FQGTGA. The CDR3 contains 14 residues.

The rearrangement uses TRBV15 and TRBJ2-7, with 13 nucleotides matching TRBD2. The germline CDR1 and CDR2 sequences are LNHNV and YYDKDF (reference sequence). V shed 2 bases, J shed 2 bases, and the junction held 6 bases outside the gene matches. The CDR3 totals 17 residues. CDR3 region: CATSRPPGTSGTYEQYF. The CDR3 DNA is TGTGCCACCAGCAGACCCCCCGGGACTAGCGGGACCTACGAGCAGTACTTC.

CDR3 protein: CASSPRQGRVNEQFF. CDR3 nucleotides: TGTGCCAGCAGCCCCCGGCAGGGGAGGGTCAATGAGCAGTTCTTC. V gene TRBV7-3 combines with J gene TRBJ2-1, with a possible D match to TRBD2 (7 bases). This CDR3 region has 15 residues. V was pared by 5 bases and J by 6 bases, with 17 bases between. Germline V gives CDR1 SGHTA, CDR2 FQGTGA.

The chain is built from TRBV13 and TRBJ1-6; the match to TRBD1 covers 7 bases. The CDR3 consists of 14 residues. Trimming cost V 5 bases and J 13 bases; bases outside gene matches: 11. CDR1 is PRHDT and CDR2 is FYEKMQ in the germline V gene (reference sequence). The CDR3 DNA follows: TGTGCCAGCAGCAGGTCCGGGACAGCCAAGCCCCTCCACTTT. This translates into CASSRSGTAKPLHF.

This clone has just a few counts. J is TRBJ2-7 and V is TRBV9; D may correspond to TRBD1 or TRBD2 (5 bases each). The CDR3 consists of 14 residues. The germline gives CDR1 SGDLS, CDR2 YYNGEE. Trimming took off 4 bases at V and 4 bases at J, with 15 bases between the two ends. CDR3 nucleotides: TGTGCCAGCAGCCCGGGACCCGGGGCATACGAGCAGTACTTC. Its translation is CASSPGPGAYEQYF.

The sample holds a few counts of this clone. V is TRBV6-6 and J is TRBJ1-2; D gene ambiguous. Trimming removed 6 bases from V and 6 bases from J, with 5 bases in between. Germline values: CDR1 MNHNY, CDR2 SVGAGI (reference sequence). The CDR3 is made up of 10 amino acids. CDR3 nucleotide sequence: TGTGCCAGCAGGGCGGATGGCTACACCTTC. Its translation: CASRADGYTF.

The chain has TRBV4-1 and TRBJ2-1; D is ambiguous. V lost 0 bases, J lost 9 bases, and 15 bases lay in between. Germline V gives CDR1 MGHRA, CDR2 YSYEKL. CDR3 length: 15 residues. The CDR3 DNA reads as TGCGCCAGCAGCCAAGACCTGGGCCCTTCTCGTGAGCAGTTCTTC. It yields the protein CASSQDLGPSREQFF.

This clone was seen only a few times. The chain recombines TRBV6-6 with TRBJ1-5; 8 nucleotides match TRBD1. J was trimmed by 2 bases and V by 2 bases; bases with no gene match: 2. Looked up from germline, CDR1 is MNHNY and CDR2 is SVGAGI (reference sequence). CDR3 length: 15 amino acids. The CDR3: CASSYPGQGNQPQHF. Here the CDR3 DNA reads TGTGCCAGCAGTTACCCGGGACAGGGCAATCAGCCCCAGCATTTT.